This TCR beta chain was identified in a study of shared clonotypes between healthy human individuals. Study information: CD4 naive and CD4 memory each took three plates per donor, while CD8 naive took two and CD8 memory one.

V dropped 0 bases and J dropped 8 bases, with 18 bases sitting between them. This CDR3 has 16 residues. Per germline, CDR1 SGDLS and CDR2 YYNGEE. Study-wide results and caveats: Researchers sampled only blood; tissue repertoires likely differ.

Points on this clone: Its antigen is not identified.

The run depth of the assay was deep. Sequenced by immunoSEQ multiplex PCR; TCRdb stores in-frame clones only, minus some. The table includes about 2.3 million clones, around 90% detected once. The sequence came from a man younger than 35 in good health. Some clones in this sample may be carry-over from other donors' samples. This chain connects TRBV9 to TRBJ1-3, with D perhaps matching TRBD1 (5 bases). The material sequenced was naive CD4+ T cells from PBMCs. The subset here: CD45RA+ positively selected. The CDR3: CASSVGLGPLGDTIYF. In DNA, the CDR3 is TGTGCCAGCAGCGTAGGGTTGGGGCCTTTGGGGGACACCATATATTTT.